A single sample is the source of the 21 T cell receptor beta chains below, sequenced in a study of Graves' ophthalmopathy and Graves' hyperthyroidism. Scientists amplified the TCR beta CDR3 regions from RNA transcripts. Scientists carried out first-round RT-PCR using HTBI primers and then a second-round multiplex PCR. TCRdb fed the multiplex PCR reads into MiXCR, producing one record per CDR3 protein. The sample has about 220,000 distinct CDR3 sequences, about 22% seen once. The sequenced material came from peripheral blood. All receptors derive from a woman between 45 and 60 years old with Graves' ophthalmopathy.

This clonotype was detected ten times or more. The gene calls are TRBV6-1 and TRBJ2-7; no clear D gene. This CDR3 contains 14 residues. Germline V gives CDR1 MNHNS, CDR2 SASEGT. V was trimmed by 4 bases and J by 0 bases, leaving 10 bases between them. CDR3 sequence (DNA): TGTGCCAGCAGTGTGGACGAGGCCTCCTACGAGCAGTACTTC. Translation gives CASSVDEASYEQYF.

This chain uses TRBV7-2 with TRBJ2-4, with 8 bases fitting TRBD1. The CDR3 has 14 residues. V dropped 2 bases and J dropped 7; count of bases not matched to a gene: 4. The germline CDR1 and CDR2 sequences are SGHTA and FQGNSA. The CDR3 DNA reads as TGTGCCAGCAGCTTATCGACAGGGGTGAACATTCAGTACTTC. Translating it yields CASSLSTGVNIQYF. Together with reference TRBV7-2 and TRBJ2-4, the CDR3 gives the full variable domain: GAGVSQSPSNKVTEKGKDVELRCDPISGHTALYWYRQSLGQGLEFLIYFQGNSAPDKSGLPSDRFSAERTGGSVSTLTIQRTQQEDSAVYLCASSLSTGVNIQYFGAGTRLSVL.

Many counts were recorded for this clonotype. V and J are TRBV20-1 and TRBJ2-2; 10 bases are shared with TRBD1. After removal of 5 bases from V and 4 bases from J, the junction contained 7 bases not matched to a gene. The CDR3 sequence is 15 residues long. The V gene's germline CDR1 is DFQATT and CDR2 SNEGSKA (reference sequence). CDR3 nucleotides: TGCAGTGCTCAGACAGGGGGCGGGAGCACCGGGGAGCTGTTTTTT. Amino acids: CSAQTGGGSTGELFF.

This clonotype has only a few counts. The rearrangement links TRBV10-3 to TRBJ1-1; D remains unclear. V lost 8 bases to trimming and J lost 4 bases, with 23 bases between them. Germline V CDR1 and CDR2: ENHRY, SYGVKD. The CDR3 sequence is 16 residues long. The CDR3 DNA follows: TGTGCCATCCGTACCAGAAGGACGGCCGAGGGCACTGAAGCTTTCTTT. Translating it yields CAIRTRRTAEGTEAFF.

Note on this clonotype: At one of its ends the junction is not consistent with the germline gene, which may arise from a read error. The chain joins TRBV18 to TRBJ2-7, with 11 bases lining up with TRBD1. This CDR3 comprises 14 residues. Germline CDR1 reads KGHSH; CDR2 reads LQKENI. The CDR3 DNA sequence: TGTGCCAGCTCACCACGGGACAGGGGGTACGAGCAGTGCTTC. Protein product: CASSPRDRGYEQCF.

This clonotype showed up many times. The chain employs TRBV5-1 and TRBJ2-5; 12 nucleotides agree with TRBD2. CDR3 length: 16 amino acids. Trimming took 4 bases from V and 4 from J; bases not matched to a gene: 8. Germline lookup yields CDR1 SGHRS and CDR2 YFSETQ. The CDR3 protein is CASSRILAGGGETQYF. In DNA, the CDR3 is TGCGCCAGCAGCCGCATACTAGCGGGAGGTGGAGAGACCCAGTACTTC.

This rearrangement joins TRBV19 to TRBJ1-1, with D unclear. The CDR3 runs 14 residues. The germline V gene encodes CDR1 LNHDA and CDR2 SQIVND (reference sequence). V was clipped by 7 bases and J by 3 bases, with 15 bases between them. CDR3 DNA sequence: TGTGCCAGTACCTCATGGGGTTTGGACACTGAAGCTTTCTTT. This encodes CASTSWGLDTEAFF. The entire variable domain, with the rest obtained from reference TRBV19 and TRBJ1-1, is as follows: DGGITQSPKYLFRKEGQNVTLSCEQNLNHDAMYWYRQDPGQGLRLIYYSQIVNDFQKGDIAEGYSVSREKKESFPLTVTSAQKNPTAFYLCASTSWGLDTEAFFGQGTRLTVV.

This clonotype occurred many times. The rearrangement joins TRBV19 to TRBJ2-2; D not certain. Per germline, CDR1 LNHDA and CDR2 SQIVND (reference sequence). The V end was cut by 4 bases, the J end by 2 bases, with 5 bases between. The CDR3 extends over 13 amino acids. CDR3 protein: CASSTVNTGELFF. In DNA, the CDR3 is TGTGCCAGTAGTACAGTTAACACCGGGGAGCTGTTTTTT. Full variable domain (remainder filled in from reference TRBV19 and TRBJ2-2): DGGITQSPKYLFRKEGQNVTLSCEQNLNHDAMYWYRQDPGQGLRLIYYSQIVNDFQKGDIAEGYSVSREKKESFPLTVTSAQKNPTAFYLCASSTVNTGELFFGEGSRLTVL.

This clonotype appeared many times. J is TRBJ1-2 and V is TRBV19, with D maybe TRBD1 (5 bases). Deletions cut 1 base from V and 8 bases from J, with 11 bases between. Germline V lookup: CDR1 LNHDA, CDR2 SQIVND (reference sequence). The CDR3 sequence is 13 residues long. This CDR3 reads CASSIGGRDGYTF. In DNA, the CDR3 is TGTGCCAGTAGTATAGGGGGCAGGGACGGCTACACCTTC.

This clonotype has a count of ten or more. This chain joins TRBV7-3 and TRBJ2-3; D might be TRBD1 (7 bases). The CDR3 length is 16 residues. Germline V gene sequence: CDR1 SGHTA, CDR2 FQGTGA. Trimming removed 3 bases at V and 3 bases at J, with 16 bases between. The CDR3 here is CASSFRGRGETDTQYF. The CDR3 DNA follows: TGTGCCAGCAGCTTCCGCGGCAGGGGGGAAACAGATACGCAGTATTTT.

The V and J genes are TRBV20-1 and TRBJ2-7; 9 bases fit TRBD2. After removal of 0 bases from V and 2 bases from J, the junction contained 5 bases not matched to a gene. Looked up from germline, CDR1 is DFQATT and CDR2 is SNEGSKA (reference sequence). The CDR3 contains 15 residues. CDR3 loop: CSARDPAGGAYEQYF. The CDR3 DNA is TGCAGTGCTAGAGATCCGGCGGGAGGGGCCTACGAGCAGTACTTC.

This clonotype occurred many times. This chain uses TRBV20-1 with TRBJ2-7; D perhaps matches TRBD1 (5 bases). This CDR3 region has 16 residues. Germline CDR1 is DFQATT and CDR2 is SNEGSKA (reference sequence). V lost 5 bases and J lost 4, with 24 bases in between. The DNA of the CDR3 is TGCAGTGCTCCCTTGACAGCCCCGGTTTTTACTTACGAGCAGTACTTC. Protein sequence: CSAPLTAPVFTYEQYF.

This clonotype was seen many times. The chain links TRBV12-3 or TRBV12-4 to TRBJ1-2; weak D call: TRBD1 (5 bases). CDR3 length: 15 amino acids. Trimming stripped 6 bases from V and 3 bases from J, with 17 bases between. CDR3 loop: CASRPTGGYDYGYTF. CDR3 nucleotide sequence: TGTGCCAGCAGACCCACGGGGGGATACGACTATGGCTACACCTTC.

This chain uses TRBV12-3 or TRBV12-4 with TRBJ2-7; 7 bases are a match to TRBD1. This CDR3 contains 15 residues. V was clipped by 6 bases and J by 7 bases; unmatched bases: 15. This CDR3 reads CASSIRDRETREQYF. The CDR3 DNA reads as TGTGCCAGCAGCATACGGGACAGAGAGACTCGGGAGCAGTACTTC.

This chain's CDR3 is CATSDGTGGSGANVLTF. The CDR3 nucleotides read TGTGCCACCAGTGATGGGACAGGGGGCTCTGGGGCCAACGTCCTGACTTTC. The chain combines TRBV24-1 with TRBJ2-6; TRBD1 aligns across 11 bases. Germline assignment: CDR1 KGHDR and CDR2 SFDVKD. This CDR3 contains 17 residues. The J segment lost 0 bases and the V segment lost 3 bases, leaving 0 bases of the junction unmatched.

This chain connects TRBV6-5 to TRBJ2-7, with D perhaps given as TRBD1 or TRBD2 (6 bases each). The germline V gene has CDR1 MNHEY and CDR2 SVGAGI. V was cut by 2 bases and J by 4 bases, with 15 bases left in between. This CDR3 spans 15 amino acids. Here the CDR3 reads CASSYGPGARYEQYF. The CDR3 DNA is TGTGCCAGCAGTTACGGCCCGGGGGCAAGATACGAGCAGTACTTC.

This clonotype was recorded at least ten times. CDR3 DNA: TGTGCCAGCAGTTTAGATAGATACACCGGGGAGCTGTTTTTT. Translation gives CASSLDRYTGELFF. The chain has TRBV12-3 or TRBV12-4 and TRBJ2-2, with unresolved D. V was pared by 1 base and J by 3 bases, with 6 bases between. The CDR3 totals 14 residues.

This clonotype was detected ten times or more. The CDR3 coding sequence is TGCAGCGTTGGGCAGGGTGATGGCTACACCTTC. Translated: CSVGQGDGYTF. The rearrangement joins TRBV29-1 to TRBJ1-2, with a possible D match to TRBD1 (5 bases). V shed 4 bases and J shed 6 bases, with 9 bases lying between them. This CDR3 contains 11 residues. Germline V gene data show CDR1 as SQVTM and CDR2 as ANQGSEA.

This clonotype was seen repeatedly, ten times or more. The V and J genes are TRBV6-5 and TRBJ2-6; TRBD1 might be the D (6 bases). CDR3 length: 17 residues. Germline assignment: CDR1 MNHEY and CDR2 SVGAGI. Trimming removed 0 bases from V and 4 bases from J, with 13 bases in between. The CDR3 region is CASSYSKAGDGANVLTF. The CDR3 region has the DNA TGTGCCAGCAGTTACTCGAAAGCAGGGGACGGGGCCAACGTCCTGACTTTC.

The chain couples TRBV27 to TRBJ2-7; TRBD2 might be the D (6 bases). Trimming left V 6 bases short and J 10 bases short, with 16 bases between. The CDR3 runs 12 residues. In germline, CDR1 is MNHEY, CDR2 SMNVEV (reference sequence). CDR3 DNA sequence: TGTGCCAGCAGGCAGAGGAGGGATCAACAGTACTTC. It translates to CASRQRRDQQYF.

This clonotype was recorded many times. V usage is TRBV5-1 and J usage is TRBJ2-7; D ambiguous. This CDR3 contains 12 residues. Trimming took 0 bases from V and 6 from J, leaving 7 bases between them. Germline loops: CDR1 SGHRS, CDR2 YFSETQ. In nucleotides, the CDR3 is TGCGCCAGCAGCTTGGGCTCTTCCGAGCAGTACTTC. It codes for CASSLGSSEQYF.